The 3 T cell receptor beta chains given below trace back to one sample, sequenced in a study of post-analysis software for immune sequencing data. Notes on the study in general: In patients, about 5 TRBV segments were more frequent than in controls, with TRBV5-6, TRBV5-1 and TRBV20-1 among them.

Included in the TCR beta cDNA libraries were unique molecular identifiers. Each CDR3 protein is one row after TCRdb ran MiXCR on the PCR reads. The profile shows roughly 580,000 distinct CDR3 sequences, about 40% of them singletons. The antigens these receptors bind are not known. Sequencing was done on a sample of blood. These receptors all come from a girl aged 5 to 17 with multiple sclerosis.

The rearrangement uses TRBV28 and TRBJ2-5; 7 nucleotides agree with TRBD2. J gave up 1 base and V 5 bases, and 4 bases lay outside the gene matches. The CDR3 totals 14 residues. Germline-derived CDR1 and CDR2 are MDHEN and SYDVKM. CDR3 DNA: TGTGCCAGCAGTCCCGCTAGCGGCCAAGAGACCCAGTACTTC. Amino acid sequence: CASSPASGQETQYF.

The chain combines TRBV5-1 with TRBJ2-3, with D maybe TRBD2 (7 bases). CDR3 length: 17 amino acids. V was pared by 4 bases and J by 0 bases, with 18 bases between. Germline V gene lookup returns CDR1 SGHRS and CDR2 YFSETQ. This CDR3 is CASSLEGGPPSTDTQYF. The CDR3 region has the DNA TGCGCCAGCAGCCTTGAGGGGGGGCCCCCTAGCACAGATACGCAGTATTTT. Drawing the rest from reference TRBV5-1 and TRBJ2-3, the complete variable domain is KAGVTQTPRYLIKTRGQQVTLSCSPISGHRSVSWYQQTPGQGLQFLFEYFSETQRNKGNFPGRFSGRQFSNSRSEMNVSTLELGDSALYLCASSLEGGPPSTDTQYFGPGTRLTVL.

The chain recombines TRBV10-3 with TRBJ1-5, with TRBD1 as a possible D gene (5 bases). There are 16 residues in the CDR3. Trimming removed 7 bases at V and 7 bases at J, with 23 bases between. The germline V gene has CDR1 ENHRY and CDR2 SYGVKD. The CDR3 is CAIKGPRDAWGQPQHF. In DNA form, the CDR3 reads TGTGCCATCAAGGGGCCAAGGGACGCCTGGGGACAGCCCCAGCATTTT.